This TCR beta chain stems from a study of blood T cell repertoires in COVID-19. Study background: Some COVID-19 samples were acute and others convalescent; all came from the United States, Italy and Spain.

Trimming left V 1 base short and J 4 bases short, with 13 bases between. This CDR3 has 15 residues. CDR1 is SGHVS and CDR2 is FQNEAQ in the germline V gene. Methods used by the authors: Amplifying reference gene primers gave estimates of nucleated cell counts. Method: immunoSEQ multiplex PCR; TCRdb's copy keeps in-frame clones and lacks some. The V and J calls and clone size come from that table; D and trimming were worked out from the DNA. The repertoire holds roughly 110,000 clones, about 89% seen once, with 4.5% to 5% in the top ten. Input material: peripheral blood. The genes are TRBV7-8 and TRBJ2-5; possibly TRBD1 for D (6 bases). The clonotype was recovered from a man in his forties or fifties with active or convalescent COVID-19. CDR3 bases: TGTGCCAGCAGCTTAGAGCCAGGGGTAGGAGAGACCCAGTACTTC. Encoded protein: CASSLEPGVGETQYF.